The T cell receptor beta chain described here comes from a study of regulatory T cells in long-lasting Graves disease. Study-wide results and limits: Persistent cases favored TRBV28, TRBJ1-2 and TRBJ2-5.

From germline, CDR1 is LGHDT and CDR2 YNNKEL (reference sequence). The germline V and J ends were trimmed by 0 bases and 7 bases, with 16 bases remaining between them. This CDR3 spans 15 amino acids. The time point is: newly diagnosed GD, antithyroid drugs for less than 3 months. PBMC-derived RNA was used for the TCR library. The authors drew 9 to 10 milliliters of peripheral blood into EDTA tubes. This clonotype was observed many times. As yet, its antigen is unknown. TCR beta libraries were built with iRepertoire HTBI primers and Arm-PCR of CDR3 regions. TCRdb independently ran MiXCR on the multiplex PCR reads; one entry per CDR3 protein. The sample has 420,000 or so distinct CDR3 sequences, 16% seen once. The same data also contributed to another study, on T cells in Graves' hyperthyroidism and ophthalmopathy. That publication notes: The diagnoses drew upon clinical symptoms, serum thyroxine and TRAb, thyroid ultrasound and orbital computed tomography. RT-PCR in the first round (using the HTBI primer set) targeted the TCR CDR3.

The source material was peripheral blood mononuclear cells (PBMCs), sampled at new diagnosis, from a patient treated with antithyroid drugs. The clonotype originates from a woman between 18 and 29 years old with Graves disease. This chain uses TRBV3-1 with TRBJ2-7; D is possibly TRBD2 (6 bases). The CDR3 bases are TGTGCCAGCAGCCAAGATTCGGACCCCGCGGGAGAGCAGTACTTC. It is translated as CASSQDSDPAGEQYF.